The clone carrying this T cell receptor beta chain was seen only once. This sample stems from a study of blood T cell repertoires in COVID-19. Methods used by the authors: By means of reference gene primer amplification, nucleated cell counts were estimated. Using immunoSEQ multiplex PCR, the repertoire was profiled, and TCRdb retains in-frame clones only, with some absent. D and trimming come from the DNA, and the V and J calls and clone size come from that table. The sample records more than 200,000 clones, approximately 90% being singletons. Germline CDR1 MDHEN, CDR2 SYDVKM. Trimming shortened V by 4 bases and J by 6 bases, and 21 bases separated the two germline ends. The length of the CDR3 is 16 residues.

The sequence derives from a man in his forties or fifties with COVID-19, enrolled during active disease. Sample: peripheral blood. This chain uses TRBV28 with TRBJ1-2, with D possibly being TRBD1 (6 bases). The CDR3 DNA reads as TGTGCCAGCAGTTCCACTCTTGACCCACAGGGAGATGGCTACACCTTC. It translates to CASSSTLDPQGDGYTF.